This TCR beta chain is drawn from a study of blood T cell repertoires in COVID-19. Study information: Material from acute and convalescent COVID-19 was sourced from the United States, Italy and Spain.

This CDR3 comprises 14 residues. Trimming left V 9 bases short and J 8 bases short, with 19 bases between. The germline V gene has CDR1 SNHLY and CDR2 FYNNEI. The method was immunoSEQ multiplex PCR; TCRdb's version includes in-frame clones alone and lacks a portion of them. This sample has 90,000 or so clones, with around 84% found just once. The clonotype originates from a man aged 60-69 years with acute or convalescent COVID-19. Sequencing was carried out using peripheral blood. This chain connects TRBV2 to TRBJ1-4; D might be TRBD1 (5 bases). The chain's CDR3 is CARGGEVTAEKLFF. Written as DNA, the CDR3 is TGTGCCAGAGGAGGGGAAGTCACGGCGGAAAAACTGTTTTTT.